The 14 T cell receptor beta chains below all came from one sample that was sequenced in a study of response to subunit inactivated influenza vaccine. Each CDR3 protein gets one entry after TCRdb re-called the RT-PCR reads with MiXCR. The repertoire holds under 200,000 distinct CDR3 sequences, with approximately 10% as singletons. The source material was non-naive T cells sorted from PBMCs, sampled 45 days after vaccination. These receptors were collected from a man aged 50 or older who received an inactivated influenza vaccine.

V and J are TRBV7-2 and TRBJ1-2; possible D gene TRBD1, 5 bases. Trimming cost V 4 bases and J 0 bases, with 15 bases left between them. CDR3 length equals 16 residues. The germline gives CDR1 SGHTA, CDR2 FQGNSA. CDR3 amino acids: CASSSVGGLANYGYTF. CDR3 coding DNA: TGTGCCAGCAGCTCTGTGGGGGGTCTAGCTAACTATGGCTACACCTTC.

A few counts support this clonotype. The chain links TRBV5-5 to TRBJ2-3; 10 bases are a match to TRBD2. The germline V gene encodes CDR1 SGHKS and CDR2 YYEKEE (reference sequence). The CDR3 sequence is 17 residues long. Trimming cost V 3 bases and J 1 base; bases outside gene matches: 8. CDR3 in DNA: TGTGCCAGCAGCTCAAGCCGGACTAGCGGCCGCACAGATACGCAGTATTTT. It codes for CASSSSRTSGRTDTQYF. The full variable domain, in which reference TRBV5-5 and TRBJ2-3 provide the parts outside the CDR3, is DAGVTQSPTHLIKTRGQQVTLRCSPISGHKSVSWYQQVLGQGPQFIFQYYEKEERGRGNFPDRFSARQFPNYSSELNVNALLLGDSALYLCASSSSRTSGRTDTQYFGPGTRLTVL.

This clonotype was counted between two and nine times. The CDR3, as DNA: TGTGCCAGCAGATCCGGGACCCGGGGTGTTGCATCCTACGAGCAGTACTTC. This codes for CASRSGTRGVASYEQYF. The chain links TRBV28 to TRBJ2-7, with D perhaps given as TRBD1 or TRBD2 (5 bases each). Trimming stripped 6 bases from V and 1 base from J, with 22 bases between. Per the germline V gene, CDR1 is MDHEN and CDR2 is SYDVKM. The CDR3 is 17 amino acids.

This clonotype was found a few times. CDR3 sequence (DNA): TGTGCCAGCTCACCCTTCGGGGAGGACAGCTACACTGAAGCTTTCTTT. This sequence encodes CASSPFGEDSYTEAFF. V usage is TRBV18 and J usage is TRBJ1-1; tentative D call: TRBD1 (6 bases). This CDR3 has 16 amino acids. Germline-derived CDR1 and CDR2 are KGHSH and LQKENI. The V and J ends lost 3 bases and 3 bases respectively, with 17 bases between them.

This clonotype was seen more than once but under ten times. The V gene is TRBV7-2, the J gene TRBJ2-7, with D maybe TRBD2 (6 bases). The ends were cut back, 0 bases at V and 7 bases at J, with 13 bases in the middle. The germline CDR1 and CDR2 sequences are SGHTA and FQGNSA. CDR3 length: 14 amino acids. CDR3 residues: CASSLARGFGEQYF. CDR3 nucleotides: TGTGCCAGCAGCTTAGCGCGGGGTTTCGGGGAGCAGTACTTC.

This clonotype was seen ten or more times. The chain has TRBV6-2 or TRBV6-3 and TRBJ2-1; the D is unclear. The germline V gene has CDR1 MNHEY and CDR2 SVGEGT. This CDR3 has 13 residues. Between the trimmed V and J ends, which lost 2 bases and 9 bases, there was a span of 11 bases. Here the CDR3 DNA reads TGTGCCAGCAGTTACGAGATTGACCGTGAGCAGTTCTTC. Translation: CASSYEIDREQFF.

This clonotype showed up just a few times. The chain joins TRBV7-3 to TRBJ2-3; TRBD2 aligns across 10 bases. Germline V gene lookup returns CDR1 SGHTA and CDR2 FQGTGA. The V gene end was trimmed by 5 bases and the J gene end by 0 bases; junction bases not matched to a gene: 5. This CDR3 has 16 residues. CDR3 amino acids: CASSPGLAFSTDTQYF. The CDR3 region has the DNA TGTGCCAGCAGCCCGGGACTAGCGTTCAGCACAGATACGCAGTATTTT.

This clonotype was seen many times. This sequence joins TRBV11-2 and TRBJ2-1; tentatively, D is TRBD2 (7 bases). V was shortened by 1 base and J by 6 bases, with 16 bases between the two germline ends. Looked up from germline, CDR1 is SGHAT and CDR2 is FQNNGV. The CDR3 is made up of 16 amino acids. The CDR3 DNA reads as TGTGCCAGCAGCTTAGTTCGAGGGGGGGCCCTCAATGAGCAGTTCTTC. This sequence encodes CASSLVRGGALNEQFF.

This clonotype was seen only a few times. The chain carries TRBV5-1 and TRBJ2-2; tentative D call: TRBD1 (5 bases). This CDR3 contains 15 residues. Germline V gene lookup returns CDR1 SGHRS and CDR2 YFSETQ. Between the trimmed V and J ends, which lost 3 bases and 0 bases, there was a span of 9 bases. The CDR3 sequence is CASSWRQTNTGELFF. The CDR3 nucleotides read TGCGCCAGCAGCTGGAGACAGACGAACACCGGGGAGCTGTTTTTT.

V is TRBV10-3 and J is TRBJ2-3, with TRBD2 as a possible D gene (7 bases). The ends were cut back, 0 bases at V and 3 bases at J, with 13 bases in the middle. CDR3 size: 16 residues. Per the germline V gene, CDR1 is ENHRY and CDR2 is SYGVKD. The CDR3 here is CAISESPAGTTDTQYF. CDR3 coding DNA: TGTGCCATCAGTGAGTCGCCAGCGGGGACAACAGATACGCAGTATTTT.

This clonotype turned up a few times. This chain connects TRBV20-1 to TRBJ1-6; D ambiguous. This CDR3 region has 15 residues. V was clipped by 1 base and J by 8 bases, with 15 bases between them. From germline, CDR1 is DFQATT and CDR2 SNEGSKA (reference sequence). The CDR3 DNA follows: TGCAGTGCTAGAGTCCTGCCGGGGAGCGATTCACCCCTCCACTTT. The encoded protein is CSARVLPGSDSPLHF.

The rearrangement links TRBV7-2 to TRBJ2-3; a weak D match, TRBD2 (6 bases). Deletions cut 1 base from V and 2 bases from J, with 10 bases between. CDR3 length: 15 residues. Germline V CDR1 and CDR2: SGHTA, FQGNSA. The CDR3 nucleotides are TGTGCCAGCAGCTTAGGTGCGGGGCTCACAGATACGCAGTATTTT. This codes for CASSLGAGLTDTQYF.

The chain couples TRBV11-2 to TRBJ2-3, with 10 bases matching TRBD2. The CDR3 contains 20 residues. With V trimmed by 5 bases and J by 2 bases, 19 bases remained unmatched. The germline V gene has CDR1 SGHAT and CDR2 FQNNGV. This CDR3 is CASSQPKGRLAGAPTDTQYF. The DNA of the CDR3 is TGTGCCAGCAGCCAACCCAAGGGTCGTCTAGCGGGAGCCCCCACAGATACGCAGTATTTT.

J is TRBJ1-2 and V is TRBV20-1, with D maybe TRBD1 (5 bases). From germline, CDR1 is DFQATT and CDR2 SNEGSKA (reference sequence). Between the trimmed V and J ends, which lost 0 bases and 5 bases, there was a span of 13 bases. CDR3 length: 14 residues. DNA of the CDR3: TGCAGTGCTAGAGATGCCAGGGTTTCATATGGCTACACCTTC. Amino acids: CSARDARVSYGYTF.